This record covers a single T cell receptor (beta chain). Its target antigen remains unknown. Within one base of it there is no much larger clone, and no base qualities were kept. This sample is part of a study of blood T cell repertoires in COVID-19 (dated by TCRdb to between 2020 and 2021). With regard to the full study: The collaborator samples originated in the United States, Italy and Spain and spanned the acute and convalescent phases of COVID-19. Nearly every sample came with metadata listing a de-identified subject ID, COVID-19 status, age in years and sex. The repertoires were released in a freely available public database meant as a resource for research on the immune response to SARS-CoV-2. Where available, HLA class I and class II types were obtained from metadata supplied by the sample provider rather than from assay-based typing. The dataset comprised deeply sampled blood TCRbeta repertoires from subjects exposed to, actively infected with, or recovered from COVID-19. The material from the prospective study consisted of cDNA or gDNA derived from T cells, B-cell-depleted T cells, or PBMCs. The samples were drawn from two sources: the first 160 participants of the ongoing ImmuneRACE study, and over 1,000 subjects contributed by 6 global collaborators. Paper-wide results and their limitations: How much clinical and demographic metadata was included differed by source and by participant, and the metadata was provided uncurated.

Whole blood was collected in K2EDTA tubes by collaborating institutions according to the institutions' own protocols. For TCRbeta analysis, collaborator samples were shipped as frozen whole blood, as isolated PBMCs, or as DNA extracted from either sample type. The germline V gene specifies MDHEN as CDR1 and SYDVKM as CDR2. There are 18 amino acids in the CDR3, from cysteine to phenylalanine inclusive. Kept here is only the CDR3 DNA, which spans 54 bases and is read in frame from base 1. A distance of 21 bases separates the germline ends of V and J, which lose 1 base and 3 bases respectively. TCRbeta CDR3 regions were amplified from genomic DNA using the immunoSEQ Assay, a bias-controlled multiplex PCR. As for the original processing: Nucleated cell counts per sample were estimated from amplification of reference gene primers within the assay. To quantify the absolute abundance of each unique TCRbeta CDR3 rearrangement, sequence reads were collapsed and filtered. For each sample, productive Simpson clonality was calculated as the square root of Simpson's diversity index over productive rearrangements. TCRdb holds this immuneACCESS table with in-frame rearrangements only. Some clones are missing; in checked studies, unresolved V genes explain under half, and the rest has no known cause. Clone size and the V and J calls come from that table; the DNA yielded D and trimming. The sample records 75,000 to 95,000 clones, roughly 88% of which are singletons. 25% of the sample comes from the top ten.

The rearrangement joined TRBV28 to TRBJ1-1, and perhaps TRBD1 as D gene, on 5 matching bases. The sequenced sample consisted of peripheral blood. The origin of this receptor is a man aged 55 to 69 with acute or convalescent COVID-19. The CDR3 has the sequence CASSLYSVTLSGDTEAFF. In nucleotides, the sequence is TGTGCCAGCAGTTTATACTCAGTTACGCTCTCGGGGGACACTGAAGCTTTCTTT.